The 7 T cell receptor beta chains in this list originate from one sample, sequenced in a study of blood T cell repertoires in COVID-19. The table came from immunoSEQ multiplex PCR; TCRdb's copy has only in-frame clones and leaves some out. The top ten clones hold approximately 7.9% of a sample with about 110,000 clones, more than 75% of them seen once. Source material: peripheral blood. Source of these receptors: a man in his 70s with acute or convalescent COVID-19.

CDR3 in DNA: TGTGCCAGCAATCCCCGACAGGGGGCATGGTATGGCTACACCTTC. This gives the protein CASNPRQGAWYGYTF. The chain employs TRBV27 and TRBJ1-2, with 10 positions matching TRBD1. This CDR3 spans 15 amino acids. The germline gives CDR1 MNHEY, CDR2 SMNVEV (reference sequence). V was pared by 7 bases and J by 5 bases, with 10 bases of the junction left unmatched.

There are a few counts of this clone. V and J are TRBV5-4 and TRBJ1-2, with D perhaps matching TRBD1 (6 bases). This CDR3 is 15 amino acids long. Germline V lookup: CDR1 SGHNT, CDR2 YYREEE (reference sequence). V was cut by 0 bases and J by 8 bases, with 17 bases left in between. CDR3 residues: CASSLVPGEREGYTF. In DNA, the CDR3 is TGTGCCAGCAGCTTGGTCCCAGGGGAACGGGAAGGCTACACCTTC.

This chain connects TRBV6-6 to TRBJ1-5; possible D gene TRBD1, 5 bases. Per the germline V gene, CDR1 is MNHNY and CDR2 is SVGAGI (reference sequence). The V and J ends lost 7 bases and 3 bases respectively, with 19 bases between them. The CDR3 runs to 16 residues. The CDR3 loop reads CASMDEQRQINQPQHF. The CDR3 nucleotides are TGTGCCAGCATGGACGAGCAAAGACAGATCAATCAGCCCCAGCATTTT.

The chain uses TRBV27 and TRBJ2-3; possible D gene TRBD2, 5 bases. Germline CDR1 reads MNHEY; CDR2 reads SMNVEV (reference sequence). The CDR3 contains 15 residues. Trimming removed 5 bases from V and 4 bases from J, with 16 bases in between. CDR3 loop: CASSGFGGRADTQYF. CDR3 in DNA: TGTGCCAGCAGTGGATTCGGCGGGCGTGCAGATACGCAGTATTTT.

The J gene is TRBJ1-1, the V gene TRBV28; D unclear. CDR1 and CDR2 from the germline V gene are MDHEN and SYDVKM. CDR3 length equals 16 residues. Trimming stripped 2 bases from V and 1 base from J, with 14 bases between. CDR3 protein: CASSLASRSGNTEAFF. CDR3 DNA: TGTGCCAGCAGTTTAGCTTCCCGTAGCGGGAACACTGAAGCTTTCTTT.

The V gene is TRBV6-6, the J gene TRBJ1-5; TRBD1 might be the D (5 bases). This CDR3 spans 14 amino acids. V was clipped by 1 base and J by 5 bases, with 9 bases between them. Germline V gene lookup returns CDR1 MNHNY and CDR2 SVGAGI (reference sequence). CDR3 region: CASSYFAGDQPQHF. CDR3 DNA: TGTGCCAGCAGTTACTTCGCGGGGGATCAGCCCCAGCATTTT.

CDR3 region: CASSLARQFGQGRTGELFF. Here the CDR3 DNA reads TGTGCCAGCAGCTTAGCGCGTCAATTCGGACAAGGAAGAACCGGGGAGCTGTTTTTT. J is TRBJ2-2 and V is TRBV7-9; tentative D call: TRBD1 (5 bases). The CDR3 consists of 19 residues. Germline loops: CDR1 SEHNR, CDR2 FQNEAQ (reference sequence). Trimming removed 0 bases from V and 5 bases from J, with 22 bases in between.